This TCR beta chain was sequenced for a study of shared clonotypes between healthy human individuals. The CDR3 is made up of 22 amino acids. The V gene's germline CDR1 is MDHEN and CDR2 SYDVKM. Unmatched junction bases numbered 17, after V lost 2 bases and J lost 0 bases. Study-level points and caveats: Specimens sampled were limited to blood, with tissue repertoires likely differing.

The replicate PCRs on unsorted PBMC were given about 300 ng DNA, which is about 30,000 T cell genomes. The assay was immunoSEQ multiplex PCR, and TCRdb's table has in-frame clones only and misses some. The table records about 600,000 clones, around 78% of them present only once. To note about this clone: The antigen is not known.

The sequence was collected from a woman between 40 and 55 years old in good health. Some clones in this sample may be carry-over from other donors' samples. The rearrangement uses TRBV28 and TRBJ2-1; 12 bases agree with TRBD2. The sample taken for sequencing was PBMCs. CDR3 sequence reads: CASSLPPTMLAGGGSSYNEQFF. The DNA for the CDR3 is TGTGCCAGCAGTTTACCCCCAACGATGCTAGCGGGAGGGGGGAGCTCCTACAATGAGCAGTTCTTC.